The 10 T cell receptor beta chains below were found in one sample sequenced in a study of T cell changes during pregnancy in multiple sclerosis (dated by TCRdb to about 2019). Receptor amplification or capture employed the immunoSEQ multiplex PCR assay. Here the immuneACCESS table is served through TCRdb, limited to in-frame sequences with V and J called. Missing clones are a known gap in these copies; in checked studies unresolved V genes cover under half, and the rest lacks a known reason. This sample is represented by 60,000 or so clones; 80% to 95% of them were singletons. The top ten clonotypes cover 0.85% of the sample. The specimen comprised peripheral blood, sampled in the first trimester of pregnancy. The source of these receptors is a female donor with multiple sclerosis, enrolled in a pregnancy study.

This chain connects TRBV7-2 to TRBJ2-2; D not resolved. In germline, CDR1 is SGHTA, CDR2 FQGNSA. Between the trimmed V and J ends, which lost 5 bases and 3 bases, there was a span of 10 bases. The CDR3 contains 14 residues. In nucleotides, the CDR3 is TGTGCCAGCAGCCCCTTGTTGTACACCGGGGAGCTGTTTTTT. It encodes CASSPLLYTGELFF.

This rearrangement joins TRBV5-1 to TRBJ2-1; 9 bases are shared with TRBD1. With V trimmed by 3 bases and J by 2 bases, 3 bases remained unmatched. Germline V CDR1 and CDR2: SGHRS, YFSETQ. The CDR3 has 15 amino acids. CDR3 sequence: CASSSTGGPYNEQFF. The CDR3 region has the DNA TGCGCCAGCAGCTCGACAGGGGGACCCTACAATGAGCAGTTCTTC. The full variable domain, rest sourced from reference TRBV5-1 and TRBJ2-1, is KAGVTQTPRYLIKTRGQQVTLSCSPISGHRSVSWYQQTPGQGLQFLFEYFSETQRNKGNFPGRFSGRQFSNSRSEMNVSTLELGDSALYLCASSSTGGPYNEQFFGPGTRLTVL.

This clone appeared a single time. The V and J genes are TRBV6-5 and TRBJ1-1; 10 bases fit TRBD1. Germline V gene lookup returns CDR1 MNHEY and CDR2 SVGAGI. With 6 bases clipped from V and 1 base from J, the junction kept 2 bases outside the gene matches. The CDR3 runs to 14 residues. The CDR3 loop is CASRGDRGNTEAFF. For the CDR3, the DNA is TGTGCCAGCAGAGGGGACAGGGGGAACACTGAAGCTTTCTTT.

Comment on this clone: Germline is not matched at one junction end, which may reflect a read error. V usage is TRBV7-6 and J usage is TRBJ2-3; TRBD2 might be the D (6 bases). CDR3 size: 14 residues. Germline assignment: CDR1 SGHVS and CDR2 FNYEAQ. CDR3 DNA sequence: TGTGCCAGCAGCTTAGTGCGGGGCCCAGAAACGCAGTATTTT. The encoded protein is CASSLVRGPETQYF.

This chain links TRBV11-2 with TRBJ1-3; 9 bases agree with TRBD1. CDR1 SGHAT and CDR2 FQNNGV come from the germline V gene. V gave up 2 bases and J gave up 0 bases; unmatched junction bases: 11. The CDR3 spans 19 residues. In DNA form, the CDR3 reads TGTGCCAGCAGCTTATTAGTCTCACAGGGGGCCCACTCTGGAAACACCATATATTTT. Its protein product is CASSLLVSQGAHSGNTIYF.

The gene calls are TRBV7-9 and TRBJ1-1, with a tentative D call TRBD1 (6 bases). The germline V gene has CDR1 SEHNR and CDR2 FQNEAQ (reference sequence). V was cut by 5 bases and J by 1 base, with 14 bases left in between. The CDR3 length is 15 residues. CDR3 sequence (DNA): TGTGCCAGCAGCCATCTAGGACAGCCGAACACTGAAGCTTTCTTT. Residues: CASSHLGQPNTEAFF.

The J gene is TRBJ2-5, the V gene TRBV5-1; 7 bases are shared with TRBD2. V trimming: 2 bases; J trimming: 0 bases; junction bases outside the gene matches: 1. This CDR3 is 14 amino acids long. Per germline, CDR1 SGHRS and CDR2 YFSETQ. CDR3 in DNA: TGCGCCAGCAGCTTTACTAGCGACCAAGAGACCCAGTACTTC. Encoded protein: CASSFTSDQETQYF.

The genes are TRBV6-4 and TRBJ2-1; 11 bases fit TRBD2. After removal of 4 bases from V and 5 bases from J, the junction contained 1 base not matched to a gene. The CDR3 has 14 amino acids. Per the germline V gene, CDR1 is MRHNA and CDR2 is SNTAGT. CDR3 in amino acids: CASSALAGDNEQFF. The CDR3 nucleotides are TGTGCCAGCAGTGCACTAGCGGGGGACAATGAGCAGTTCTTC.

This chain connects TRBV19 to TRBJ1-3; 7 nucleotides line up with TRBD1. Trimming cost V 7 bases and J 3 bases; bases outside gene matches: 6. Germline loops: CDR1 LNHDA, CDR2 SQIVND (reference sequence). This CDR3 region has 14 residues. CDR3 protein: CASKGQEIGNTIYF. The CDR3 bases are TGTGCCAGTAAAGGACAGGAGATTGGAAACACCATATATTTT.

The sample holds one count of this clone. The V and J genes are TRBV19 and TRBJ1-6; D is undetermined. V was trimmed by 6 bases and J by 7 bases, leaving 13 bases between them. The CDR3 extends over 14 amino acids. Per the germline V gene, CDR1 is LNHDA and CDR2 is SQIVND (reference sequence). CDR3 loop: CASRFRGRNSPLHF. DNA of the CDR3: TGTGCCAGTAGGTTTCGGGGTCGGAATTCACCCCTCCACTTT.